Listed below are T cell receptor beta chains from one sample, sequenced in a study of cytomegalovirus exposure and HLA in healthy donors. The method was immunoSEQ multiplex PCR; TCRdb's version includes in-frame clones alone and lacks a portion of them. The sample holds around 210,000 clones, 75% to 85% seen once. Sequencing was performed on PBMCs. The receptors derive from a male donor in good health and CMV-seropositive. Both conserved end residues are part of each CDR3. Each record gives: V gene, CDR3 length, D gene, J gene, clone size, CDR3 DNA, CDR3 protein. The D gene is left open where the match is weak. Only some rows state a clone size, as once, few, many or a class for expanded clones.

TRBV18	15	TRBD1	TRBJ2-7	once	TGTGCCAGCTCGCGGGACAGGGAGAGAGGCTACGAGCAGTACTTC	CASSRDRERGYEQYF
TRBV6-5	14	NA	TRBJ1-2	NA	TGTGCCAGCCGGGGGGAGGTGTCTAACTATGGCTACACCTTC	CASRGEVSNYGYTF
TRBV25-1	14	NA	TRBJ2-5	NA	TGTGCCAGCAGCCCCCTCAGGGGCTGGGAGACCCAGTACTTC	CASSPLRGWETQYF
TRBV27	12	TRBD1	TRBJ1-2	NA	TGTGCCAGCAGTCAGACAGGGGGAGGCTACACCTTC	CASSQTGGGYTF
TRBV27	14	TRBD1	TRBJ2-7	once	TGTGCCAGCAGTCCCGGGACAGGGGGCCACGAGCAGTACTTC	CASSPGTGGHEQYF
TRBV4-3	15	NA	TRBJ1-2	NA	TGCGCCAGCAGCCCCGAGGGGGAGGGTAACTATGGCTACACCTTC	CASSPEGEGNYGYTF
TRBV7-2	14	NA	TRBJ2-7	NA	TGTGCCAGCAGCATCAAGACGGGATCCTACGAGCAGTACTTC	CASSIKTGSYEQYF
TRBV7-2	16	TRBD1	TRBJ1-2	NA	TGTGCCAGCAGCCTAAGGGGACAGGGGGCCTACTATGGCTACACCTTC	CASSLRGQGAYYGYTF
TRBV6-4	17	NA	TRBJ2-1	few	TGTGCCAGCAGTGACCCGCTACAGCGGGCCTCCTACAATGAGCAGTTCTTC	CASSDPLQRASYNEQFF
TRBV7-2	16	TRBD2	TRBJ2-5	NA	TGTGCCAGCAGCTTAGATGGGACTAGCGGTGTAGAGACCCAGTACTTC	CASSLDGTSGVETQYF
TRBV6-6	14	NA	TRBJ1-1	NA	TGTGCCAGCAGTTTAAGGGGCGGGAACACTGAAGCTTTCTTT	CASSLRGGNTEAFF
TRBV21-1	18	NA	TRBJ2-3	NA	TGTGCCAGCAGCAAAGCGAACATGAGACTAGCTTCCACAGATACGCAGTATTTT	CASSKANMRLASTDTQYF
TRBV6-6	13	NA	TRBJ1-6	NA	TGTGCCAGCAGTCTTCTCGAGGTTTGGCCCCTCCACTTT	CASSLLEVWPLHF
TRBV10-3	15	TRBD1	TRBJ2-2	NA	TGTGCCATCAGTGAGTTTGGACAGGGGCCCGGGGAGCTGTTTTTT	CAISEFGQGPGELFF
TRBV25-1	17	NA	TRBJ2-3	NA	TGTGCCAGCAGTGCGACCCTAACGGCAGGGAGCACAGATACGCAGTATTTT	CASSATLTAGSTDTQYF
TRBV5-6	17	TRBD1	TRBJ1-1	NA	TGTGCCAGCAGCGTGCGACAGGGGGGGATCTTTGGGGCTGAAGCTTTCTTT	CASSVRQGGIFGAEAFF
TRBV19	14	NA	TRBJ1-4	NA	TGTGCCAGTAGAGATGGTGGGGGGGTTGAAAAACTGTTTTTT	CASRDGGGVEKLFF
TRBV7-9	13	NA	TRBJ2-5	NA	TGTGCCAGCAGCCTGGGACTCGGAGAGACCCAGTACTTC	CASSLGLGETQYF
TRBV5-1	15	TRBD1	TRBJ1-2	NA	TGCGCCAGCAGCTTGGCTGAGGACAGGGGAAATGGCTACACCTTC	CASSLAEDRGNGYTF
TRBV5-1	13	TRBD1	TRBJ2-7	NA	TGCGCCAGCAGCGTTACAGGGGACTACGAGCAGTACTTC	CASSVTGDYEQYF
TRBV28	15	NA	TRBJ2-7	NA	TGTGCCAGCAGTTTAGCGGCCAGCGGCTCCTACGAGCAGTACTTC	CASSLAASGSYEQYF
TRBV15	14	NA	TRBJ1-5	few	TGTGCCACCAGCAGAGACGACATTCCTCAGCCCCAGCATTTT	CATSRDDIPQPQHF